These 28 T cell receptor beta chains came from one sample sequenced in a study of regulatory T cells in long-lasting Graves disease. Relying on iRepertoire HTBI primers and Arm-PCR of CDR3 regions, the team built TCR beta libraries. TCRdb processed the multiplex PCR reads anew with MiXCR; each CDR3 protein has one entry. Of over 300,000 distinct CDR3 sequences in the sample, 15% to 18% were seen once. Indicated time point: newly diagnosed GD, antithyroid drugs for less than 3 months. TCR sequences were obtained from RNA taken from PBMCs. The sample in question was peripheral blood mononuclear cells (PBMCs), obtained at new diagnosis, from a patient treated with antithyroid drugs. The receptors come from a female donor with Graves disease.

This clonotype was found many times. The rearrangement links TRBV12-3 or TRBV12-4 to TRBJ1-2; 7 nucleotides align to TRBD1. V gave up 5 bases and J gave up 6 bases; unmatched junction bases: 6. The CDR3 length is 13 residues. The DNA of the CDR3 is TGTGCCAGCAGTCTAACCGGGACAGATGGCTACACCTTC. It encodes CASSLTGTDGYTF.

This chain joins TRBV28 and TRBJ2-1, with D maybe TRBD1 (6 bases). Trimming shortened V by 6 bases and J by 6 bases, and 21 bases separated the two germline ends. Germline values: CDR1 MDHEN, CDR2 SYDVKM. This CDR3 has 16 residues. The CDR3 coding sequence is TGTGCCAGCAGCCTAGATGGGGGCGCAGGTATCAATGAGCAGTTCTTC. Translated: CASSLDGGAGINEQFF.

In its sample, this clonotype was seen a few times. CDR3 DNA sequence: TGCGCCAGCAGCTGGACGGGACTAGAATACGGGCAGTTCTTC. Its translation: CASSWTGLEYGQFF. This chain uses TRBV5-1 with TRBJ2-1; 8 nucleotides match TRBD2. CDR1 SGHRS and CDR2 YFSETQ come from the germline V gene. The V segment lost 3 bases and the J segment 12 bases; nucleotides outside the gene matches: 11. The CDR3 runs 14 residues.

The chain uses TRBV6-2 or TRBV6-3 and TRBJ2-3; a possible D gene is TRBD2 (6 bases). This CDR3 is built from 16 residues. Germline V lookup: CDR1 MNHEY, CDR2 SVGEGT. V gave up 0 bases and J gave up 2 bases, with 12 bases separating them. This CDR3 is CASSYSVAGTTDTQYF. Here the CDR3 DNA reads TGTGCCAGCAGTTACTCCGTGGCGGGGACCACAGATACGCAGTATTTT.

The V call is TRBV20-1, the J call TRBJ2-5; TRBD1 agrees at 9 bases. V shed 1 base, J shed 4 bases, and the junction held 4 bases outside the gene matches. CDR3 length: 14 residues. Germline V gene data show CDR1 as DFQATT and CDR2 as SNEGSKA (reference sequence). The CDR3 spells CSARGTGASETQYF. The CDR3 DNA is TGCAGTGCTAGAGGGACAGGGGCGTCAGAGACCCAGTACTTC.

This CDR3 is CASSLAEAGGPRTDTQYF. The CDR3 coding sequence is TGTGCCAGCAGTTTAGCGGAAGCGGGAGGCCCGCGCACAGATACGCAGTATTTT. This chain links TRBV12-3 or TRBV12-4 with TRBJ2-3, with TRBD2 identical over 9 bases. The J segment lost 1 base and the V segment lost 0 bases, leaving 8 bases of the junction unmatched. This CDR3 spans 18 amino acids.

This clonotype was counted ten times or more. The CDR3 DNA reads as TGCGCCAGCAGCTTGTCGTCAGGGGGGAACACTGAAGCTTTCTTT. Protein: CASSLSSGGNTEAFF. The chain couples TRBV5-1 to TRBJ1-1, with 7 bases fitting TRBD1. Germline CDR1 reads SGHRS; CDR2 reads YFSETQ. V dropped 1 base and J dropped 1; count of bases not matched to a gene: 4. CDR3 length: 15 residues.

This clonotype was detected ten times or more. This chain joins TRBV30 and TRBJ2-1; the D is unclear. The CDR3 length is 12 residues. CDR1 is GTSNPN, CDR2 SVGIG, per germline (reference sequence). Trimming shortened V by 2 bases and J by 7 bases, and 9 bases separated the two germline ends. The DNA of the CDR3 is TGTGCCTGGAGTCAGATGGGGAATGAGCAGTTCTTC. This encodes CAWSQMGNEQFF. Based on the CDR3 plus reference TRBV30 and TRBJ2-1, the full variable domain is SQTIHQWPATLVQPVGSPLSLECTVEGTSNPNLYWYRQAAGRGLQLLFYSVGIGQISSEVPQNLSASRPQDRQFILSSKKLLLSDSGFYLCAWSQMGNEQFFGPGTRLTVL.

This clonotype was seen a handful of times. The J gene is TRBJ1-3, the V gene TRBV29-1; a possible D gene is TRBD1 (6 bases). The CDR3 has 12 amino acids. The V end lost 7 bases, the J end lost 5 bases, and 12 bases lay between the germline ends. Per the germline V gene, CDR1 is SQVTM and CDR2 is ANQGSEA. The CDR3 DNA follows: TGCAGCGCCGCCGGGGGGCGAAACACCATATATTTT. Amino acids: CSAAGGRNTIYF.

This clonotype was counted many times. For the CDR3, the DNA is TGTGCCAGCAGTGCCAGACAGGGGGCCCGAACTGAAGCTTTCTTT. Protein sequence: CASSARQGARTEAFF. The chain has TRBV6-4 and TRBJ1-1; 10 bases are a match to TRBD1. Germline-derived CDR1 and CDR2 are MRHNA and SNTAGT. The CDR3 consists of 15 residues. V trimming: 4 bases; J trimming: 5 bases; junction bases outside the gene matches: 7.

This clonotype occurred many times. The rearrangement uses TRBV29-1 and TRBJ2-7; 8 positions match TRBD2. CDR3 length equals 13 residues. J lost 3 bases, V lost 7 bases, and 8 bases had no gene match. The germline gives CDR1 SQVTM, CDR2 ANQGSEA. CDR3 protein: CSAGLEGVYEQYF. CDR3 nucleotides: TGCAGCGCGGGACTAGAGGGCGTCTACGAGCAGTACTTC.

The table lists this clonotype with many counts. The CDR3 DNA follows: TGTGCCAGCAGTCAAGGGGGACAGGGGAAAGGCACTGAAGCTTTCTTT. Encoded protein: CASSQGGQGKGTEAFF. V gene TRBV6-1 combines with J gene TRBJ1-1, with 10 bases aligning to TRBD1. V dropped 5 bases and J dropped 4; count of bases not matched to a gene: 10. Germline CDR1 is MNHNS and CDR2 is SASEGT. There are 16 residues in the CDR3.

This clonotype was detected ten times or more. V usage is TRBV11-2 and J usage is TRBJ2-5; D is perhaps TRBD2 (5 bases). This CDR3 has 15 residues. Trimming stripped 2 bases from V and 2 bases from J, with 12 bases between. CDR1 is SGHAT, CDR2 FQNNGV, per germline. CDR3 DNA sequence: TGTGCCAGCAGCTTATACCAGCGGCCACAAGAGACCCAGTACTTC. Protein product: CASSLYQRPQETQYF.

This clonotype was counted at least ten times. This chain joins TRBV6-1 and TRBJ2-1; 13 nucleotides line up with TRBD2. Germline CDR1 is MNHNS and CDR2 is SASEGT. The CDR3 is 20 residues long. After removal of 7 bases from V and 5 bases from J, the junction contained 20 bases not matched to a gene. In nucleotides, the CDR3 is TGTGCCAGCACCAGACTAGCGGGAGGCCTAGCCTCGATAGGGGACAATGAGCAGTTCTTC. It encodes CASTRLAGGLASIGDNEQFF.

This chain links TRBV5-1 with TRBJ2-7, with 9 bases aligning to TRBD1. Germline assignment: CDR1 SGHRS and CDR2 YFSETQ. This CDR3 is 15 amino acids long. J lost 3 bases, V lost 4 bases, and 8 bases had no gene match. The CDR3 DNA follows: TGCGCCAGCAGCGAACCGGGACAGGGTTTCTACGAGCAGTACTTC. It yields the protein CASSEPGQGFYEQYF.

This clonotype appeared many times. The genes are TRBV12-3 or TRBV12-4 and TRBJ1-6; D gene unclear. Trimming took off 6 bases at V and 8 bases at J, with 5 bases between the two ends. The CDR3 runs 11 residues. The CDR3 DNA reads TGTGCCAGCAGAACCGATTCACCCCTCCACTTT. This translates into CASRTDSPLHF.

This clonotype occurred many times. Sequence at one end of the junction differs from germline and may be a read error. The chain couples TRBV11-2 to TRBJ1-4; 8 bases are a match to TRBD1. The CDR3 has 11 residues. Germline V CDR1 and CDR2: SGHAT, FQNNGV. Here the CDR3 DNA reads TGTGCCAGCAGCTCGGGACAGGCGATTCTTTTT. Amino acids: CASSSGQAILF.

In this sample, this clonotype turned up many times. The chain carries TRBV5-1 and TRBJ2-1; unclear D gene. This CDR3 is built from 16 residues. Germline V gives CDR1 SGHRS, CDR2 YFSETQ. Trimming shortened V by 1 base and J by 0 bases, and 11 bases separated the two germline ends. The CDR3 sequence is CASSLSPSDSYNEQFF. The CDR3 DNA reads TGCGCCAGCAGCTTGAGCCCATCAGACTCCTACAATGAGCAGTTCTTC.

There are a few counts of this clonotype. The chain recombines TRBV7-9 with TRBJ2-5; weak D call: TRBD1 (5 bases). Germline lookup yields CDR1 SEHNR and CDR2 FQNEAQ (reference sequence). Trimming pared 1 base from V and 1 base from J, leaving 10 bases between. CDR3 length: 15 amino acids. CDR3 residues: CASSLGGTIQETQYF. CDR3 sequence (DNA): TGTGCCAGCAGCTTAGGGGGCACGATCCAAGAGACCCAGTACTTC. Looking up the rest from reference TRBV7-9 and TRBJ2-5 gives the full variable domain: DTGVSQNPRHKITKRGQNVTFRCDPISEHNRLYWYRQTLGQGPEFLTYFQNEAQLEKSRLLSDRFSAERPKGSFSTLEIQRTEQGDSAMYLCASSLGGTIQETQYFGPGTRLLVL.

The chain couples TRBV27 to TRBJ2-3; no clear D gene. CDR3 length: 11 residues. Per germline, CDR1 MNHEY and CDR2 SMNVEV (reference sequence). The V gene lost 10 bases and the J gene lost 4 bases, with 9 bases spanning the gap. The CDR3 DNA reads TGTGCCACCACGGGTGCAGATACGCAGTATTTT. It specifies CATTGADTQYF.

This clonotype showed up many times. This rearrangement joins TRBV9 to TRBJ1-2; no clear D. The CDR3 extends over 14 amino acids. The germline V and J ends were trimmed by 0 bases and 2 bases, with 8 bases remaining between them. Looked up from germline, CDR1 is SGDLS and CDR2 is YYNGEE. This CDR3 is CASSVALGNYGYTF. CDR3 coding DNA: TGTGCCAGCAGCGTAGCTCTGGGAAACTATGGCTACACCTTC. Full variable domain (outside the CDR3, taken from reference TRBV9 and TRBJ1-2): DSGVTQTPKHLITATGQRVTLRCSPRSGDLSVYWYQQSLDQGLQFLIQYYNGEERAKGNILERFSAQQFPDLHSELNLSSLELGDSALYFCASSVALGNYGYTFGSGTRLTVV.

This clonotype was seen repeatedly, ten times or more. This chain links TRBV20-1 with TRBJ1-2, with 7 positions matching TRBD1. The CDR3 totals 16 residues. Germline CDR1 reads DFQATT; CDR2 reads SNEGSKA (reference sequence). The trim removed 3 bases at V and 3 bases at J, leaving 13 bases unmatched. The CDR3 protein is CSARSVTSGGDYGYTF. The CDR3 DNA sequence: TGCAGTGCTAGGAGCGTCACGTCAGGGGGGGACTATGGCTACACCTTC.

This clonotype was seen ten or more times. The chain uses TRBV20-1 and TRBJ1-5; D is unclear. CDR1 DFQATT and CDR2 SNEGSKA come from the germline V gene (reference sequence). The V and J ends lost 3 bases and 5 bases respectively, with 8 bases between them. This CDR3 is 12 amino acids long. Written as DNA, the CDR3 is TGCAGTGCTAGTTCGAGGGATCAGCCCCAGCATTTT. Translated, it gives CSASSRDQPQHF.

This clonotype has ten or more counts. The chain joins TRBV10-3 to TRBJ2-3; 15 nucleotides match TRBD2. The germline V gene encodes CDR1 ENHRY and CDR2 SYGVKD. V lost 10 bases and J lost 0; bases outside the gene matches: 11. This CDR3 has 18 residues. CDR3 DNA: TGTGCCAACCCCGGACTAGCGGGGGGGAGTAGGAGCACAGATACGCAGTATTTT. Amino acid sequence: CANPGLAGGSRSTDTQYF.

This clonotype was counted only a few times. The rearrangement joins TRBV4-2 to TRBJ2-3; D uncertain. The V gene's germline CDR1 is LGHNA and CDR2 YNFKEQ. This CDR3 has 18 residues. V shed 4 bases and J shed 6 bases, with 26 bases lying between them. Here the CDR3 DNA reads TGTGCCAGCAGCCCCCGTAACAGAGCCGCATTCGGGCTTGATACGCAGTATTTT. This gives the protein CASSPRNRAAFGLDTQYF.

This clonotype was recorded many times. The genes are TRBV29-1 and TRBJ2-1, with 12 positions matching TRBD2. V lost 5 bases, J lost 7 bases, and 6 bases stayed unmatched. This CDR3 contains 14 residues. The V gene's germline CDR1 is SQVTM and CDR2 ANQGSEA. The CDR3 DNA follows: TGCAGCGTTCTTGGACTAGCGGGGAAGAATGAGCAGTTCTTC. As protein: CSVLGLAGKNEQFF.

This clonotype was seen repeatedly, ten times or more. The chain couples TRBV20-1 to TRBJ1-1, with D possibly TRBD1 on 5 matching bases. The CDR3 runs 16 residues. V dropped 4 bases and J dropped 0 bases, with 18 bases sitting between them. Germline loops: CDR1 DFQATT, CDR2 SNEGSKA (reference sequence). The CDR3 coding sequence is TGCAGTGCTATTGGGGGAACAGCAATAATGAACACTGAAGCTTTCTTT. Protein: CSAIGGTAIMNTEAFF.

This clonotype was picked up one time. This chain joins TRBV7-2 and TRBJ2-5, with 9 positions matching TRBD2. This CDR3 is 14 amino acids long. Germline loops: CDR1 SGHTA, CDR2 FQGNSA. V shed 5 bases, J shed 1 base, and the junction held 2 bases outside the gene matches. The CDR3 protein is CASSQGLAQETQYF. DNA of the CDR3: TGTGCCAGCAGCCAGGGACTAGCCCAAGAGACCCAGTACTTC. The full variable domain, rest sourced from reference TRBV7-2 and TRBJ2-5, is GAGVSQSPSNKVTEKGKDVELRCDPISGHTALYWYRQSLGQGLEFLIYFQGNSAPDKSGLPSDRFSAERTGGSVSTLTIQRTQQEDSAVYLCASSQGLAQETQYFGPGTRLLVL.